The 2 T cell receptor beta chains given below trace back to one sample, sequenced in a study of control samples from healthy donors and cancer patients. Clones were sequenced by immunoSEQ multiplex PCR, and TCRdb holds only the in-frame ones, with some missing. The repertoire has tens of thousands of clones, roughly 65% of them found once; the top ten carry more than 15%. The specimen sequenced was formalin-fixed, paraffin-embedded tissue. Receptor source: a male donor with melanoma.

On this clone: A much larger clone is a single base away; this may be a read error. At the DNA level, this CDR3 is encoded by other sequences in the same sample as well. The chain recombines TRBV5-1 with TRBJ2-7, with TRBD1 matching over 11 bases. Germline CDR1 is SGHRS and CDR2 is YFSETQ. This CDR3 is built from 14 residues. As DNA, the CDR3 is TGCGCCAGCAGCCGGGACAGGGGGACCTACGAACAGTACTTC. Translating it yields CASSRDRGTYEQYF.

The gene calls are TRBV4-1 and TRBJ1-2; TRBD1 might be the D (5 bases). The V end lost 3 bases, the J end lost 6 bases, and 17 bases lay between the germline ends. From germline, CDR1 is MGHRA and CDR2 YSYEKL. CDR3 length: 15 amino acids. CDR3 sequence reads: CASSHLRENGNGYTF. The DNA for the CDR3 is TGCGCCAGCAGCCATCTCAGGGAGAACGGGAATGGCTACACCTTC.